Sequencing of this TCR beta chain was carried out in a study of cytomegalovirus exposure and HLA in healthy donors. A remark on this clone: Its target is unknown.

Researchers ran the PCR with 60 Vbeta and 13 Jbeta primers. Sequencing used immunoSEQ multiplex PCR; TCRdb keeps in-frame clones, though not all of them. The sample lists 150,000 to 200,000 clones, approximately 81% occurring once. The study, taken as a whole, reports: The authors confirmed in vitro that a few CMV-associated chains were specific for CMV antigens.

The V gene's germline CDR1 is SGHTA and CDR2 FQGTGA. J gave up 5 bases and V 4 bases, and 4 bases lay outside the gene matches. The CDR3 is 14 residues long. Sequences were obtained from PBMCs. The sequence derives from a boy aged 5-17 years in good health and CMV-seronegative. The gene calls are TRBV7-3 and TRBJ2-1, with 8 bases aligning to TRBD2. The chain's CDR3 is CASSSSGRDNEQFF. The CDR3 region has the DNA TGTGCCAGCAGCTCTAGCGGGCGAGACAATGAGCAGTTCTTC.